These 6 T cell receptor beta chains share one sample of origin, sequenced in a study of vaccination and CD4 T cells after COVID-19. These receptors have no identified antigens. Researchers used the Oncomine TCR Beta short-read assay to sequence DNA from cultured CD4+ T cells. Genomic DNA was isolated from CD4+ T cells that had been cultured. TCRdb re-derived calls from the PCR reads in MiXCR, one entry per CDR3 protein. The sample records 7,000 to 9,000 distinct CDR3 sequences, about two fifths being singletons. The sample's treatment: roughly 10-day PBMC culture with coronavirus spike peptide pools or control peptides (ViraFEST assay). One should note that the unexposed donor's CD4+ T cells were collected before the COVID-19 pandemic (2011-2018). Specimen: CD4+ T cells from blood, cultured in vitro. These receptors were taken from a human donor in good health.

This sequence joins TRBV19 and TRBJ1-5; 11 bases align to TRBD1. Germline V gene sequence: CDR1 LNHDA, CDR2 SQIVND (reference sequence). The CDR3 extends over 16 amino acids. The trim removed 4 bases at V and 7 bases at J, leaving 9 bases unmatched. CDR3 coding DNA: TGTGCCAGTAGTACCCGGACAGGGGGCGCCTTCCAGCCCCAGCATTTT. Residues: CASSTRTGGAFQPQHF.

This clonotype was recorded a few times. The chain links TRBV12-5 to TRBJ2-5; 10 positions agree with TRBD2. Germline assignment: CDR1 LGHNT and CDR2 FRNRAP. This CDR3 has 16 amino acids. Trimming cost V 6 bases and J 2 bases; bases outside gene matches: 9. DNA of the CDR3: TGTGCTAGTGGACCGGGGGCTAGCGGGGGTCAAGAGACCCAGTACTTC. Amino acids: CASGPGASGGQETQYF.

This clonotype has more than one count but fewer than ten. The chain combines TRBV19 with TRBJ1-5; D is possibly TRBD1 (5 bases). V lost 1 base, J lost 4 bases, and 8 bases lay in between. Germline CDR1 is LNHDA and CDR2 is SQIVND (reference sequence). This CDR3 comprises 14 residues. The CDR3 protein is CASSIVGVNQPQHF. The CDR3 DNA sequence: TGTGCCAGTAGTATAGTGGGGGTAAATCAGCCCCAGCATTTT.

The chain recombines TRBV7-3 with TRBJ2-7; a possible D gene is TRBD1 (6 bases). The ends were cut back, 3 bases at V and 3 bases at J, with 18 bases in the middle. The germline V gene encodes CDR1 SGHTA and CDR2 FQGTGA. This CDR3 contains 16 residues. CDR3 sequence: CASSLGVGGVDYEQYF. The CDR3 DNA follows: TGTGCCAGCAGCTTGGGGGTAGGGGGAGTCGACTACGAGCAGTACTTC.

V gene TRBV14 combines with J gene TRBJ1-1; no reliable D call. V gave up 0 bases and J gave up 1 base, with 15 bases separating them. CDR3 length equals 17 residues. Germline loops: CDR1 SGHDN, CDR2 FVKESK. CDR3 nucleotides: TGTGCCAGCAGCCAAGAAGGCGTTCACTGGGGGAACACTGAAGCTTTCTTT. Residues: CASSQEGVHWGNTEAFF.

The rearrangement links TRBV19 to TRBJ2-7, with TRBD1 matching 10 bases. The V and J ends lost 1 base and 5 bases, in that order; junction bases with no gene match: 5. CDR3 length: 15 residues. Germline V gene data show CDR1 as LNHDA and CDR2 as SQIVND (reference sequence). In DNA, the CDR3 is TGTGCCAGTAGTATAGGAGGGACAGGGGTCCACGAGCAGTACTTC. This translates into CASSIGGTGVHEQYF.